One and the same sample provided the 5 T cell receptor beta chains below, sequenced in a study of T cell responses to AZD1222 COVID-19 vaccine (dated by TCRdb to the early 2020s). The sample's time point label is to be understood as: baseline before first vaccination. The library was prepared using the immunoSEQ multiplex PCR assay. Held by TCRdb, this immuneACCESS table contains in-frame sequences only and omits some clones. Under half of the omission traces to an unresolved V gene where checked; the cause of the rest is unknown. The sample profile shows roughly 160,000 clones; 90% of them were found once. The ten biggest clones cover approximately 1.5% of the sample. Source: peripheral blood, taken on day 0 of AZD1222 vaccination. Receptor source: an adult in good health.

The chain uses TRBV4-1 and TRBJ2-6; D ambiguous. The V gene's germline CDR1 is MGHRA and CDR2 YSYEKL. The CDR3 is made up of 17 amino acids. V dropped 2 bases and J dropped 2 bases, with 13 bases sitting between them. For the CDR3, the DNA is TGCGCCAGCAGCCAACTTTCCCCGGGCGCTGGGGCCAACGTCCTGACTTTC. Encoded protein: CASSQLSPGAGANVLTF.

This chain joins TRBV6-5 and TRBJ2-7; 7 bases line up with TRBD2. The trim removed 0 bases at V and 5 bases at J, leaving 10 bases unmatched. Looked up from germline, CDR1 is MNHEY and CDR2 is SVGAGI. This CDR3 has 16 residues. This chain's CDR3 is CASSYSNVWEGNEQYF. The CDR3 DNA sequence: TGTGCCAGCAGTTACTCGAACGTATGGGAGGGCAACGAGCAGTACTTC.

This clone has a single count. This chain uses TRBV11-3 with TRBJ1-3; D unresolved. The CDR3 spans 13 residues. The ends were cut back, 5 bases at V and 4 bases at J, with 9 bases in the middle. Germline CDR1 is SGHNT and CDR2 is YENEEA. The CDR3 DNA is TGTGCCAGCAGCCTGGGTCTGGGAAACACCATATATTTT. Translated, it gives CASSLGLGNTIYF.

The gene calls are TRBV7-2 and TRBJ1-6; TRBD1 matches at 8 bases. The CDR3 length is 17 residues. V lost 1 base, J lost 6 bases, and 8 bases stayed unmatched. Germline-derived CDR1 and CDR2 are SGHTA and FQGNSA. This CDR3 is CASSLGRRTGFNSPLHF. The CDR3, as DNA: TGTGCCAGCAGCTTAGGGAGAAGGACAGGGTTTAATTCACCCCTCCACTTT.

In this sample, this clone turned up once. J is TRBJ1-1 and V is TRBV7-3; tentatively, D is TRBD1 (6 bases). The CDR3 contains 17 residues. V was shortened by 3 bases and J by 2 bases, with 19 bases between the two germline ends. CDR1 is SGHTA and CDR2 is FQGTGA in the germline V gene. CDR3 sequence reads: CASSLGHYRENNTEAFF. The DNA of the CDR3 is TGTGCCAGCAGCTTGGGACATTACCGGGAGAACAACACTGAAGCTTTCTTT. The full variable domain, its missing parts supplied by reference TRBV7-3 and TRBJ1-1, is GAGVSQTPSNKVTEKGKYVELRCDPISGHTALYWYRQSLGQGPEFLIYFQGTGAADDSGLPNDRFFAVRPEGSVSTLKIQRTERGDSAVYLCASSLGHYRENNTEAFFGQGTRLTVV.